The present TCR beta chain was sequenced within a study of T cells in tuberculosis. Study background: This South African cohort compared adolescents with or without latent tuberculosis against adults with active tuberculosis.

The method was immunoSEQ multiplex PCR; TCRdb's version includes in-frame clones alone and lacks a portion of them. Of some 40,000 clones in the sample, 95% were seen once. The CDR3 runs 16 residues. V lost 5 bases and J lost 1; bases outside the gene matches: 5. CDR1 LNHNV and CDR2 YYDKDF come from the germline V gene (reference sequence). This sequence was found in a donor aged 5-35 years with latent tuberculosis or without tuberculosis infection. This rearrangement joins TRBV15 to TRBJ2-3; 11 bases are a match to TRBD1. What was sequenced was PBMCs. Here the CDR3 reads CATSSGQGGGTDTQYF. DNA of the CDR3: TGTGCCACCAGCTCGGGACAGGGGGGCGGCACAGATACGCAGTATTTT. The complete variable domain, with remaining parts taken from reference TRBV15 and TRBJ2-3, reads DAMVIQNPRYQVTQFGKPVTLSCSQTLNHNVMYWYQQKSSQAPKLLFHYYDKDFNNEADTPDNFQSRRPNTSFCFLDIRSPGLGDTAMYLCATSSGQGGGTDTQYFGPGTRLTVL.